The 26 T cell receptor beta chains reported below all come from one sample, sequenced in a study of human T cells and chemical hapten exposure (dated by TCRdb to 2020 to 2023). The time point label on this specimen signifies: patch test 2, 6 weeks after DPC sensitization. Taken with the paper, the label for treatment or condition translates to: therapeutic diphenylcyclopropenone sensitization with weekly scalp DPC. The receptor library was made with RACE. Sequencing relied on a NextSeq 500. The public reads were reprocessed in TCRdb via fastp at Q25 and MiXCR, keeping in-frame beta chains. Here each entry gathers all rows of one CDR3 protein and keeps the most common genes and DNA. The sample has hundreds of thousands of distinct CDR3 sequences on record, just under 6.5% of them singletons. Of the sample, about 5.6% falls within the top ten clones. This material consisted of whole blood, taken in connection with sensitization to the hapten diphenylcyclopropenone (DPC). The receptor source for this set is a woman aged 18-29 years with alopecia areata. Some clones in this sample may be carry-over from other donors' samples.

This clonotype was seen more than once but under ten times. The CDR3 here is CASSFSQGQVWEKLFF. The CDR3 coding sequence is TGTGCCAGCAGCTTTAGCCAAGGACAGGTCTGGGAAAAACTGTTTTTT. The genes are TRBV5-6 and TRBJ1-4; the match to TRBD1 covers 7 bases. The J segment lost 8 bases and the V segment lost 2 bases, leaving 12 bases of the junction unmatched. The CDR3 covers 16 residues. Per germline, CDR1 SGHDT and CDR2 YYEEEE.

This clonotype has a count of ten or more. The chain joins TRBV28 to TRBJ1-5; the D gene is possibly TRBD1 (5 bases). There are 12 residues in the CDR3. The ends were cut back, 2 bases at V and 12 bases at J, with 11 bases in the middle. From germline, CDR1 is MDHEN and CDR2 SYDVKM. CDR3 sequence reads: CASSLGPGLQHF. CDR3 DNA: TGTGCCAGCAGTTTAGGACCGGGACTCCAGCATTTT.

This clonotype turned up a few times. The chain combines TRBV3-1 with TRBJ2-3; a weak D match, TRBD1 (5 bases). Germline V gene lookup returns CDR1 LGHDT and CDR2 YNNKEL (reference sequence). This CDR3 contains 13 residues. The V gene lost 2 bases and the J gene lost 6 bases, with 9 bases spanning the gap. The DNA for the CDR3 is TGTGCCAGCAGCCAAAGGGGCCCCGATACGCAGTATTTT. Amino acids: CASSQRGPDTQYF.

This clonotype was seen more than once but under ten times. The chain combines TRBV11-2 with TRBJ1-4, with unresolved D. V was trimmed by 0 bases and J by 0 bases, leaving 5 bases between them. The CDR3 is 15 residues long. Germline assignment: CDR1 SGHAT and CDR2 FQNNGV. CDR3 coding DNA: TGTGCCAGCAGCTTAGAGCGAGCAACTAATGAAAAACTGTTTTTT. Translating it yields CASSLERATNEKLFF.

The gene calls are TRBV3-1 and TRBJ2-1; D gene unclear. Per germline, CDR1 LGHDT and CDR2 YNNKEL (reference sequence). The CDR3 totals 13 residues. The V and J ends lost 4 bases and 9 bases respectively, with 13 bases between them. This CDR3 reads CASSRLETGEQFF. For the CDR3, the DNA is TGTGCCAGCAGCCGACTGGAGACGGGTGAGCAGTTCTTC.

The chain carries TRBV4-3 and TRBJ2-2; tentatively, D is TRBD2 (6 bases). Looked up from germline, CDR1 is LGHNA and CDR2 is YSLEER. Trimming removed 1 base from V and 5 bases from J, with 8 bases in between. This CDR3 has 14 residues. CDR3 protein: CASSQVAGTGELFF. CDR3 DNA: TGCGCCAGCAGCCAAGTTGCGGGGACCGGGGAGCTGTTTTTT.

This clonotype came up many times. V usage is TRBV5-6 and J usage is TRBJ1-4; 9 bases map to TRBD1. Germline V gene lookup returns CDR1 SGHDT and CDR2 YYEEEE. The CDR3 contains 15 residues. The ends lost 4 bases at V and 7 bases at J; junction bases unmatched: 8. CDR3 region: CASSQTGQGSEKLFF. The CDR3 nucleotides are TGTGCCAGCAGCCAGACGGGACAGGGAAGTGAAAAACTGTTTTTT.

The sample holds a few counts of this clonotype. The CDR3 here is CASSPRQNNEKLFF. In DNA, the CDR3 is TGTGCCAGCTCACCACGACAGAACAATGAAAAACTGTTTTTT. This chain connects TRBV18 to TRBJ1-4; D may be TRBD1 (5 bases). This CDR3 region has 14 residues. Germline V gives CDR1 KGHSH, CDR2 LQKENI. V was trimmed by 1 base and J by 5 bases, leaving 8 bases between them. The full variable domain, rest sourced from reference TRBV18 and TRBJ1-4, is NAGVMQNPRHLVRRRGQEARLRCSPMKGHSHVYWYRQLPEEGLKFMVYLQKENIIDESGMPKERFSAEFPKEGPSILRIQQVVRGDSAAYFCASSPRQNNEKLFFGSGTQLSVL.

This clonotype was seen only a few times. The chain is built from TRBV6-2 or TRBV6-3 and TRBJ1-1, with TRBD1 matching over 7 bases. The CDR3 has 16 residues. The germline V gene has CDR1 MNHEY and CDR2 SVGEGT. V shed 6 bases and J 5 bases; nucleotides not matched to a gene: 15. The CDR3 sequence is CASSPTYRGRGTEAFF. The CDR3 nucleotides read TGTGCCAGCAGCCCCACTTACAGGGGACGGGGGACTGAAGCTTTCTTT.

This clonotype was seen many times. The V and J genes are TRBV4-3 and TRBJ2-1, with 10 nucleotides matching TRBD1. CDR1 LGHNA and CDR2 YSLEER come from the germline V gene. With V trimmed by 3 bases and J by 7 bases, 3 bases remained unmatched. This CDR3 has 14 amino acids. CDR3 region: CASSQEGQGNEQFF. The CDR3 DNA follows: TGCGCCAGCAGCCAGGAGGGACAGGGGAATGAGCAGTTCTTC.

In its sample, this clonotype was seen many times. V and J are TRBV6-4 and TRBJ2-3; 9 nucleotides match TRBD2. Germline lookup yields CDR1 MRHNA and CDR2 SNTAGT. V was clipped by 0 bases and J by 2 bases; unmatched bases: 6. The length of the CDR3 is 17 residues. The CDR3 region has the DNA TGTGCCAGCAGTGACTCGGGCGAGCGGGGGGTCACAGATACGCAGTATTTT. Protein product: CASSDSGERGVTDTQYF.

This clonotype was seen more than once but under ten times. This chain links TRBV27 with TRBJ1-1, with D possibly TRBD1 on 5 matching bases. The V gene's germline CDR1 is MNHEY and CDR2 SMNVEV (reference sequence). CDR3 size: 13 residues. V was trimmed by 5 bases and J by 8 bases, leaving 15 bases between them. CDR3 amino acids: CASSPRAGGEAFF. Written as DNA, the CDR3 is TGTGCCAGCAGTCCAAGGGCCGGGGGGGAAGCTTTCTTT.

This clonotype came up many times. The CDR3: CASSQDRSGQGLNYGYTF. Here the CDR3 DNA reads TGCGCCAGCAGCCAAGATCGCTCTGGGCAGGGCCTTAACTATGGCTACACCTTC. The chain recombines TRBV4-3 with TRBJ1-2; possibly TRBD1 for D (5 bases). This CDR3 spans 18 amino acids. CDR1 and CDR2 (germline): LGHNA, YSLEER. V was trimmed by 0 bases and J by 1 base, leaving 18 bases between them.

This clonotype was detected ten times or more. The rearrangement joins TRBV29-1 to TRBJ1-4; 7 bases are shared with TRBD1. Unmatched junction bases numbered 5, after V lost 6 bases and J lost 4 bases. This CDR3 region has 13 residues. In germline, CDR1 is SQVTM, CDR2 ANQGSEA. The CDR3 sequence: CSVLTGINEKLFF. CDR3 in DNA: TGCAGCGTCCTGACAGGGATTAATGAAAAACTGTTTTTT.

This clonotype was found a few times. The rearrangement joins TRBV4-2 to TRBJ2-1; 9 bases are shared with TRBD2. V was clipped by 0 bases and J by 8 bases; unmatched bases: 8. The CDR3 covers 16 residues. CDR1 and CDR2 (germline): LGHNA, YNFKEQ. The CDR3 DNA reads as TGTGCCAGCAGCCAAGATCTGCGGGGGGGCGAGGATGAGCAGTTCTTC. Translated: CASSQDLRGGEDEQFF.

This clonotype was recorded a few times. V gene TRBV28 combines with J gene TRBJ2-1; TRBD2 matches at 8 bases. The CDR3 has 16 residues. Germline V CDR1 and CDR2: MDHEN, SYDVKM. V lost 3 bases and J lost 8; bases outside the gene matches: 12. CDR3 amino acids: CASSFSGGGTSDEQFF. In DNA form, the CDR3 reads TGTGCCAGCAGTTTTTCTGGCGGGGGGACCTCGGATGAGCAGTTCTTC.

This clonotype showed up many times. This rearrangement joins TRBV6-5 to TRBJ1-2; no definite D call. This CDR3 region has 15 residues. Germline-derived CDR1 and CDR2 are MNHEY and SVGAGI. Trimming shortened V by 2 bases and J by 0 bases, and 10 bases separated the two germline ends. In nucleotides, the CDR3 is TGTGCCAGCAGTTACGTTCAGGAAGCTAACTATGGCTACACCTTC. As protein: CASSYVQEANYGYTF.

This clonotype was recorded many times. This chain uses TRBV12-3 or TRBV12-4 with TRBJ1-5; 8 positions match TRBD1. V was pared by 3 bases and J by 1 base, with 8 bases of the junction left unmatched. This CDR3 has 17 residues. CDR3 coding DNA: TGTGCCAGCAGTTTGTGGACAGGGACCCCGAGCAATCAGCCCCAGCATTTT. Its translation: CASSLWTGTPSNQPQHF.

The chain recombines TRBV11-2 with TRBJ1-6, with unresolved D. The CDR3 is 13 residues long. V was clipped by 3 bases and J by 8 bases, with 8 bases between them. Germline V lookup: CDR1 SGHAT, CDR2 FQNNGV. The CDR3 nucleotides read TGTGCCAGCAGCTTTAGATCCGATTCACCCCTCCACTTT. Encoded protein: CASSFRSDSPLHF.

A few counts support this clonotype. The genes are TRBV12-3 or TRBV12-4 and TRBJ2-3; 13 bases fit TRBD2. The CDR3 extends over 20 amino acids. Trimming removed 3 bases from V and 3 bases from J; junction bases left unmatched: 15. The CDR3 nucleotides read TGTGCCAGCAGTTTTTCGGTTCTCGGACTAGCGGGGGCGGAAACAGATACGCAGTATTTT. Protein product: CASSFSVLGLAGAETDTQYF.

This clonotype was counted ten times or more. CDR3 nucleotide sequence: TGCGCCAGCAGCTTAGTAGCGGTGCTATACAATGAGCAGTTCTTC. The encoded protein is CASSLVAVLYNEQFF. The V and J genes are TRBV5-1 and TRBJ2-1; a possible D gene is TRBD2 (6 bases). Trimming shortened V by 2 bases and J by 4 bases, and 13 bases separated the two germline ends. The CDR3 contains 15 residues. Germline V gene sequence: CDR1 SGHRS, CDR2 YFSETQ.

This clonotype was seen repeatedly, ten times or more. This chain joins TRBV7-2 and TRBJ1-2; the D is unclear. From germline, CDR1 is SGHTA and CDR2 FQGNSA. Trimming removed 0 bases from V and 1 base from J, with 0 bases in between. The CDR3 sequence is 12 residues long. For the CDR3, the DNA is TGTGCCAGCAGCTTAGCTAACTATGGCTACACCTTC. Amino acid sequence: CASSLANYGYTF.

This clonotype was detected only a few times. A junction boundary mismatches the germline segment, possibly from a read error. The rearrangement uses TRBV28 and TRBJ1-1; 9 bases agree with TRBD1. This CDR3 is 14 amino acids long. CDR1 is MDHEN, CDR2 SYDVKM, per germline. CDR3 amino acids: CASSLQGTGRVIIF. In DNA, the CDR3 is TGTGCCAGCAGTCTGCAAGGGACAGGGAGAGTCATCATATTT.

In its sample, this clonotype was seen a few times. The chain recombines TRBV9 with TRBJ2-1; TRBD2 matches at 11 bases. V shed 4 bases, J shed 7 bases, and the junction held 10 bases outside the gene matches. The germline V gene has CDR1 SGDLS and CDR2 YYNGEE. The CDR3 extends over 16 amino acids. For the CDR3, the DNA is TGTGCCAGCAGCCGCATTAGCGGGGGGGATACAAATGAGCAGTTCTTC. It translates to CASSRISGGDTNEQFF.

V gene TRBV6-5 combines with J gene TRBJ2-7; 7 bases match TRBD1. The CDR3 runs to 12 residues. V was pared by 8 bases and J by 4 bases, with 5 bases of the junction left unmatched. CDR1 is MNHEY and CDR2 is SVGAGI in the germline V gene. In DNA form, the CDR3 reads TGTGCCAGCGGGACAGTAGGATACGAGCAGTACTTC. Protein: CASGTVGYEQYF.

This clonotype was found many times. The CDR3 bases are TGTGCCAGCAGTTTAAGGGCTGAAAAACTGTTTTTT. Translated, it gives CASSLRAEKLFF. V is TRBV28 and J is TRBJ1-4; D is uncertain. The CDR3 length is 12 residues. The V and J ends lost 2 bases and 7 bases respectively, with 5 bases between them. CDR1 and CDR2 (germline): MDHEN, SYDVKM.